What follows are 16 T cell receptor beta chains derived from one specimen sequenced in a study of blood T cell repertoires in COVID-19. Libraries were prepared by immunoSEQ multiplex PCR; TCRdb keeps only in-frame clonotypes and omits some of them. This table has over 250,000 clones, approximately 92% appearing once. The sample taken for sequencing was PBMCs or T cells enriched from blood (not recorded which). The source of these receptors is a woman aged 18-29 years who had recovered from COVID-19.

The chain recombines TRBV15 with TRBJ2-2; no reliable D call. Germline CDR1 is LNHNV and CDR2 is YYDKDF (reference sequence). The CDR3 sequence is 15 residues long. Trimming pared 0 bases from V and 8 bases from J, leaving 13 bases between. The DNA of the CDR3 is TGTGCCACCAGCAGAGACTTCGGGTCGGTGGGGGAGCTGTTTTTT. This sequence encodes CATSRDFGSVGELFF.

The chain is built from TRBV19 and TRBJ2-5; TRBD2 agrees at 7 bases. Germline lookup yields CDR1 LNHDA and CDR2 SQIVND (reference sequence). J was trimmed by 2 bases and V by 5 bases; bases with no gene match: 11. There are 16 residues in the CDR3. The CDR3 sequence: CASSPQRRGSQETQYF. Written as DNA, the CDR3 is TGTGCCAGTAGTCCTCAGCGGCGGGGGAGTCAAGAGACCCAGTACTTC.

The V call is TRBV7-9, the J call TRBJ2-1; TRBD1 aligns across 9 bases. Unmatched junction bases numbered 4, after V lost 5 bases and J lost 5 bases. CDR3 size: 14 residues. Germline V lookup: CDR1 SEHNR, CDR2 FQNEAQ (reference sequence). The CDR3 here is CASSSRDRDNEQFF. In DNA form, the CDR3 reads TGTGCCAGCAGCAGCCGGGACAGGGACAATGAGCAGTTCTTC.

This clone was seen once. This rearrangement joins TRBV27 to TRBJ2-1; perhaps TRBD2 as D (6 bases). CDR3 length: 14 residues. The V end was cut by 7 bases, the J end by 0 bases, with 10 bases between. Germline V gives CDR1 MNHEY, CDR2 SMNVEV (reference sequence). The CDR3 reads CASIGGSSYNEQFF. The CDR3, as DNA: TGTGCCAGCATCGGGGGTTCCTCCTACAATGAGCAGTTCTTC.

J is TRBJ2-6 and V is TRBV28, with D maybe TRBD1 (7 bases). The CDR3 is 18 amino acids. V was pared by 4 bases and J by 0 bases, with 16 bases between. The V gene's germline CDR1 is MDHEN and CDR2 SYDVKM. The CDR3 is CASSSLGGGLSGANVLTF. The CDR3 DNA follows: TGTGCCAGCAGTTCTTTAGGAGGGGGCCTCTCTGGGGCCAACGTCCTGACTTTC.

CDR3 bases: TGTGCCATCAGCCTTCAAGAATCGACAGGGGAGGGTGGCTACACCTTC. It is translated as CAISLQESTGEGGYTF. The chain is built from TRBV10-3 and TRBJ1-2, with TRBD1 matching over 8 bases. The V and J ends lost 6 bases and 7 bases, in that order; junction bases with no gene match: 16. Germline CDR1 is ENHRY and CDR2 is SYGVKD. The CDR3 covers 16 residues.

This sequence joins TRBV7-9 and TRBJ1-1; no reliable D call. The CDR3 length is 13 residues. The V gene lost 5 bases and the J gene lost 6 bases, with 13 bases spanning the gap. CDR1 is SEHNR and CDR2 is FQNEAQ in the germline V gene (reference sequence). The CDR3 DNA follows: TGTGCCAGCAGCCCAGGAGGGTTTCCTGAAGCTTTCTTT. Encoded protein: CASSPGGFPEAFF.

The chain combines TRBV5-1 with TRBJ2-7, with 12 bases that match TRBD2. The CDR3 is 16 residues long. Germline V gene sequence: CDR1 SGHRS, CDR2 YFSETQ. V lost 2 bases to trimming and J lost 0 bases; unmatched junction nucleotides: 3. CDR3 in amino acids: CASSFGLAGSSYEQYF. The CDR3 nucleotides read TGCGCCAGCAGCTTCGGACTAGCGGGGAGCTCCTACGAGCAGTACTTC.

CDR3 in amino acids: CASSRQGRSKTQYF. The CDR3 bases are TGTGCCAGCAGCCGACAGGGGAGAAGCAAGACCCAGTACTTC. The V gene is TRBV3-1 (or the pseudogene TRBV3-2), the J gene TRBJ2-5, with 8 bases matching TRBD1. CDR1 is LGHDT and CDR2 is YNNKEL in the germline V gene (reference sequence). This CDR3 contains 14 residues. V shed 4 bases and J 6 bases; nucleotides not matched to a gene: 7.

The rearrangement links TRBV2 to TRBJ1-2, with 7 bases aligning to TRBD1. Germline CDR1 and CDR2: SNHLY and FYNNEI. This CDR3 has 14 amino acids. V gave up 7 bases and J gave up 2 bases; unmatched junction bases: 7. Here the CDR3 reads CASIEGAINYGYTF. The CDR3, as DNA: TGTGCCAGCATTGAGGGGGCGATCAACTATGGCTACACCTTC.

The chain couples TRBV28 to TRBJ1-6; D unclear. The germline V and J ends were trimmed by 7 bases and 7 bases, with 8 bases remaining between them. Germline CDR1 reads MDHEN; CDR2 reads SYDVKM. The CDR3 contains 12 residues. For the CDR3, the DNA is TGTGCCAGCAAAGCAGGAAATTCACCCCTCCACTTT. This encodes CASKAGNSPLHF.

CDR3 sequence (DNA): TGTGCCAGCAGGCTAGCGGGGACAGATACGCAGTATTTT. It specifies CASRLAGTDTQYF. This chain joins TRBV7-2 and TRBJ2-3, with 9 bases fitting TRBD2. Germline CDR1 SGHTA, CDR2 FQGNSA. The CDR3 extends over 13 amino acids. The V and J ends lost 6 bases and 3 bases, in that order; junction bases with no gene match: 1. Complete variable domain (other parts from reference TRBV7-2 and TRBJ2-3): GAGVSQSPSNKVTEKGKDVELRCDPISGHTALYWYRQSLGQGLEFLIYFQGNSAPDKSGLPSDRFSAERTGGSVSTLTIQRTQQEDSAVYLCASRLAGTDTQYFGPGTRLTVL.

Concerning this clone itself: Other DNA sequences in this sample translate to the same CDR3. The V gene is TRBV12-3 or TRBV12-4, the J gene TRBJ2-7, with 7 nucleotides matching TRBD1. J gave up 7 bases and V 3 bases, and 3 bases lay outside the gene matches. This CDR3 comprises 12 residues. DNA of the CDR3: TGTGCCAGCAGTTTGCCCAGGGGGGAGCAGTACTTC. Translated, it gives CASSLPRGEQYF.

The rearrangement uses TRBV5-1 and TRBJ2-3; D is possibly TRBD2 (6 bases). This CDR3 spans 14 amino acids. Trimming stripped 9 bases from V and 6 bases from J, with 20 bases between. The V gene's germline CDR1 is SGHRS and CDR2 YFSETQ. CDR3 sequence: CATRRDPGGDTQYF. In DNA form, the CDR3 reads TGCGCCACCCGCCGGGACCCAGGAGGGGATACGCAGTATTTT.

CDR3 nucleotides: TGTGCCAGCAGCCAAGCGACAGCTACTAACTATGGCTACACCTTC. It yields the protein CASSQATATNYGYTF. The rearrangement links TRBV3-1 (or the pseudogene TRBV3-2) to TRBJ1-2, with D possibly being TRBD1 (5 bases). Trimming shortened V by 1 base and J by 0 bases, and 9 bases separated the two germline ends. Germline assignment: CDR1 LGHDT and CDR2 YNNKEL (reference sequence). The CDR3 has 15 residues.

V is TRBV6-1 and J is TRBJ1-1; no definite D call. V lost 2 bases to trimming and J lost 8 bases, with 9 bases between them. The CDR3 totals 12 residues. Germline V gene sequence: CDR1 MNHNS, CDR2 SASEGT. CDR3 region: CASSEFTEEAFF. CDR3 nucleotide sequence: TGTGCCAGCAGTGAATTCACGGAGGAAGCTTTCTTT.